The 7 T cell receptor beta chains below all came from one sample that was sequenced in a study of blood T cell repertoires in COVID-19. The protocol was immunoSEQ multiplex PCR, while the TCRdb copy is restricted to in-frame clones and leaves out a portion. The sample includes tens of thousands of clones, approximately 89% seen only once; the top ten take under 6%. Source material: peripheral blood. The origin of the receptors is a man older than 75 with acute or convalescent COVID-19.

The CDR3 DNA reads as TGTGCCAGTATGGGGACAGGGGCGCAAGAGACCCAGTACTTC. It encodes CASMGTGAQETQYF. The rearrangement links TRBV19 to TRBJ2-5; 10 bases are shared with TRBD1. Germline assignment: CDR1 LNHDA and CDR2 SQIVND (reference sequence). This CDR3 is built from 14 residues. Trimming took 7 bases from V and 2 from J; bases not matched to a gene: 4.

This chain uses TRBV7-2 with TRBJ2-7; TRBD2 aligns across 12 bases. Trimming cost V 2 bases and J 4 bases; bases outside gene matches: 0. This CDR3 is built from 14 residues. The germline V gene has CDR1 SGHTA and CDR2 FQGNSA. The CDR3 region is CASSLLAGGYEQYF. The CDR3 DNA sequence: TGTGCCAGCAGCTTACTAGCGGGGGGGTACGAGCAGTACTTC.

This clone has just one count. The chain uses TRBV5-6 and TRBJ1-1; D is undetermined. The CDR3 sequence is 15 residues long. V lost 4 bases and J 3 bases, leaving 16 bases between the germline ends. CDR1 and CDR2 from the germline V gene are SGHDT and YYEEEE. CDR3 nucleotide sequence: TGTGCCAGCAGCGACCGGTCGTGGCAGGACACTGAAGCTTTCTTT. It specifies CASSDRSWQDTEAFF.

This clone appeared once. The chain joins TRBV9 to TRBJ2-5; possibly TRBD2 for D (5 bases). The CDR3 length is 15 residues. Per the germline V gene, CDR1 is SGDLS and CDR2 is YYNGEE. V was trimmed by 0 bases and J by 2 bases, leaving 11 bases between them. CDR3 residues: CASSVVGGGQETQYF. For the CDR3, the DNA is TGTGCCAGCAGCGTAGTCGGTGGAGGACAAGAGACCCAGTACTTC.

The chain uses TRBV7-3 and TRBJ2-3, with TRBD1 matching 7 bases. V trimming: 3 bases; J trimming: 5 bases; junction bases outside the gene matches: 8. Germline CDR1 reads SGHTA; CDR2 reads FQGTGA. This CDR3 region has 15 residues. CDR3 sequence reads: CASSLTGTGEDTQYF. CDR3 DNA sequence: TGTGCCAGCAGCTTGACAGGGACCGGTGAAGATACGCAGTATTTT.

This CDR3 reads CASSLGGGQGVKTQYF. As DNA, the CDR3 is TGTGCCAGCAGTTTGGGGGGTGGACAGGGAGTTAAGACCCAGTACTTC. The chain has TRBV28 and TRBJ2-5, with 8 bases matching TRBD1. Losses at the gene ends were 3 bases for V and 6 bases for J; bases not matched to a gene: 12. Germline CDR1 and CDR2: MDHEN and SYDVKM. This CDR3 contains 16 residues.

This clone was detected only once. The genes are TRBV18 and TRBJ2-7; the D is unclear. The CDR3 is 16 amino acids. Germline lookup yields CDR1 KGHSH and CDR2 LQKENI. Trimming shortened V by 0 bases and J by 1 base, and 13 bases separated the two germline ends. The CDR3: CASSPPSAVRSYEQYF. The CDR3 DNA sequence: TGTGCCAGCTCACCACCGTCGGCCGTGAGGTCCTACGAGCAGTACTTC.